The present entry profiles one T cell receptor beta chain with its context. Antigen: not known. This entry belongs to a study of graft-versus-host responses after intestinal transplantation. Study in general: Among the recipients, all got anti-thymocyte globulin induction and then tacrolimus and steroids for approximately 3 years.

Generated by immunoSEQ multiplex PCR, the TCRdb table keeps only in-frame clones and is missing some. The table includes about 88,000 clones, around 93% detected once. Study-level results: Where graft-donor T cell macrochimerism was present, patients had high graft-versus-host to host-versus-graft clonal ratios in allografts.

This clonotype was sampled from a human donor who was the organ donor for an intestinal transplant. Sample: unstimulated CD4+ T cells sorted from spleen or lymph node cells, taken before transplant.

CDR3 protein: CASSLVGYTF. CDR3 DNA sequence: TGTGCCAGCAGCTTAGTCGGCTACACCTTC. The genes are TRBV7-2 and TRBJ1-2; D gene unclear. Germline V lookup: CDR1 SGHTA, CDR2 FQGNSA. The CDR3 has 10 residues. Trimming shortened V by 1 base and J by 8 bases, and 2 bases separated the two germline ends.